The clone carrying this TCR beta chain has only one observation. Its antigen is not known. J was trimmed by 12 bases and V by 3 bases; bases with no gene match: 5. The CDR3 loop spans 13 amino acids. Looked up from germline, CDR1 is SNHLY and CDR2 is FYNNEI. The data derive from a study of shared clonotypes between healthy human individuals. Study outcomes and limitations: Among non-shared clonotypes, generation probabilities were lower than among those shared by all four donors.

Clones were sequenced by immunoSEQ multiplex PCR, and TCRdb holds only the in-frame ones, with some missing. This sample has more than 2 million clones; around 95% occur once, and the top ten carry 0.1% to 0.15%. Specimen: naive CD4+ T cells sorted from blood. The sample's subset: CD45RA+ positively selected. This rearrangement joins TRBV2 to TRBJ2-1, with 10 bases aligning to TRBD2. The receptor was isolated from a young man in good health. The CDR3 region has the DNA TGTGCCAGCAGTGAGGAAGCGGGAGGGATGCAGTTCTTC. Translated: CASSEEAGGMQFF.